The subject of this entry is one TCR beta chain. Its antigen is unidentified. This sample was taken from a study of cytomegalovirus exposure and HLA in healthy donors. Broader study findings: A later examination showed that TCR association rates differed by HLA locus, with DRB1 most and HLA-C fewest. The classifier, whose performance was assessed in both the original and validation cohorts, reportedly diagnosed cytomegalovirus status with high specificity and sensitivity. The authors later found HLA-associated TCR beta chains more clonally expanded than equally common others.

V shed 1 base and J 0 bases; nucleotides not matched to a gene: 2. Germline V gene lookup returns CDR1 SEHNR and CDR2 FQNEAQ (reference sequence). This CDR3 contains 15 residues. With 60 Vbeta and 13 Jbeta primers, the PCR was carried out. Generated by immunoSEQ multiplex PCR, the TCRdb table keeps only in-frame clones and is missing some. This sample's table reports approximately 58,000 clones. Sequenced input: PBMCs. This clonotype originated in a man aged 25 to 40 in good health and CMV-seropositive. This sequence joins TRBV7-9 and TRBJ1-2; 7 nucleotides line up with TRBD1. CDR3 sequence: CASSLVGTANYGYTF. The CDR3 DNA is TGTGCCAGCAGCTTAGTCGGGACAGCTAACTATGGCTACACCTTC. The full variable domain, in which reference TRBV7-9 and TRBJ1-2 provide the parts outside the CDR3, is DTGVSQNPRHKITKRGQNVTFRCDPISEHNRLYWYRQTLGQGPEFLTYFQNEAQLEKSRLLSDRFSAERPKGSFSTLEIQRTEQGDSAMYLCASSLVGTANYGYTFGSGTRLTVV.